These 27 T cell receptor beta chains originate from one sample sequenced in a study of spatial heterogeneity in lung cancer. TCRdb re-analysed the 5' RACE reads in MiXCR, keeping a single row per CDR3 protein. The table includes 35,000 to 55,000 distinct CDR3 sequences, around 15% detected once. Time point here: sample taken at primary tumor resection. The sequences come from PBMCs, collected at surgery. The receptors shown here come from a male donor with early-stage non-small cell lung cancer.

This rearrangement joins TRBV5-4 to TRBJ2-1; the D is unclear. Trimming shortened V by 4 bases and J by 5 bases, and 13 bases separated the two germline ends. CDR1 is SGHNT, CDR2 YYREEE, per germline (reference sequence). The CDR3 runs 14 residues. CDR3 residues: CASSRSDNNNEQFF. CDR3 DNA: TGTGCCAGCAGCCGCTCTGACAACAACAATGAGCAGTTCTTC.

The chain carries TRBV5-1 and TRBJ1-1; 7 bases align to TRBD1. V shed 1 base and J 3 bases; nucleotides not matched to a gene: 6. The germline V gene encodes CDR1 SGHRS and CDR2 YFSETQ. CDR3 length: 15 amino acids. In nucleotides, the CDR3 is TGCGCCAGCAGCTTGACAGGGCAGGGGGACACTGAAGCTTTCTTT. It codes for CASSLTGQGDTEAFF. Based on the CDR3 plus reference TRBV5-1 and TRBJ1-1, the full variable domain is KAGVTQTPRYLIKTRGQQVTLSCSPISGHRSVSWYQQTPGQGLQFLFEYFSETQRNKGNFPGRFSGRQFSNSRSEMNVSTLELGDSALYLCASSLTGQGDTEAFFGQGTRLTVV.

This chain links TRBV12-3 or TRBV12-4 with TRBJ2-7; 13 positions agree with TRBD2. V lost 3 bases to trimming and J lost 7 bases; unmatched junction nucleotides: 6. This CDR3 is 15 amino acids long. In DNA form, the CDR3 reads TGTGCCAGCAGTTTTGGACTAGCGGGAGTCGGGGAGCAGTACTTC. Residues: CASSFGLAGVGEQYF.

The chain couples TRBV6-4 to TRBJ1-2, with unresolved D. Trimming took off 3 bases at V and 4 bases at J, with 9 bases between the two ends. The CDR3 runs to 13 residues. The V gene's germline CDR1 is MRHNA and CDR2 SNTAGT. Here the CDR3 DNA reads TGTGCCAGCAGTGAAGGAAACCGCTATGGCTACACCTTC. This translates into CASSEGNRYGYTF.

This clonotype was recorded at least ten times. This chain joins TRBV29-1 and TRBJ2-3; D is unclear. The germline gives CDR1 SQVTM, CDR2 ANQGSEA. The CDR3 contains 12 residues. V gave up 3 bases and J gave up 6 bases, with 10 bases separating them. CDR3 nucleotides: TGCAGCGTTGAGGTCCTTCGGGATACGCAGTATTTT. Residues: CSVEVLRDTQYF.

This clonotype was observed at least ten times. This chain links TRBV20-1 with TRBJ2-2; D gene unclear. The CDR3 sequence is 13 residues long. Germline CDR1 DFQATT, CDR2 SNEGSKA (reference sequence). Trimming shortened V by 0 bases and J by 6 bases, and 8 bases separated the two germline ends. CDR3 DNA: TGCAGTGCTAGAGATGGAGCTGCCGGGGAGCTGTTTTTT. Translated, it gives CSARDGAAGELFF.

The chain links TRBV6-6 to TRBJ2-7; 10 bases are shared with TRBD2. Germline V gene data show CDR1 as MNHNY and CDR2 as SVGAGI (reference sequence). V lost 2 bases, J lost 5 bases, and 3 bases stayed unmatched. The CDR3 sequence is 14 residues long. The DNA for the CDR3 is TGTGCCAGCAGTTACCCGCTAGCGGGAGACGAGCAGTACTTC. It translates to CASSYPLAGDEQYF.

This clonotype was seen ten or more times. This chain uses TRBV29-1 with TRBJ1-1; D unclear. The CDR3 covers 13 residues. V lost 2 bases and J lost 0, with 7 bases in between. Per germline, CDR1 SQVTM and CDR2 ANQGSEA. The DNA of the CDR3 is TGCAGCGTTGAACCCGTAATGAACACTGAAGCTTTCTTT. It encodes CSVEPVMNTEAFF.

The rearrangement links TRBV20-1 to TRBJ1-6; 7 bases match TRBD1. Germline V gene lookup returns CDR1 DFQATT and CDR2 SNEGSKA (reference sequence). The J segment lost 7 bases and the V segment lost 6 bases, leaving 9 bases of the junction unmatched. This CDR3 is built from 14 residues. The CDR3, as DNA: TGCAGTGCGGGACAGAGTCAAACCAATTCACCCCTCCACTTT. The encoded protein is CSAGQSQTNSPLHF.

DNA for the CDR3: TGTGCCAGCAGTGAATCAACTCTGTCTAATGAGCAGTTCTTC. It is translated as CASSESTLSNEQFF. The rearrangement uses TRBV6-1 and TRBJ2-1; the D is unclear. This CDR3 region has 14 residues. Trimming removed 2 bases from V and 7 bases from J, with 12 bases in between. Germline assignment: CDR1 MNHNS and CDR2 SASEGT.

This clonotype has more than one count but fewer than ten. This chain connects TRBV24-1 to TRBJ2-3; D is unresolved. The V and J ends lost 3 bases and 1 base respectively, with 13 bases between them. The CDR3 runs 16 residues. Germline CDR1 and CDR2: KGHDR and SFDVKD. CDR3: CATSDPRPHGTDTQYF. The CDR3 bases are TGTGCCACCAGTGATCCTCGACCTCACGGCACAGATACGCAGTATTTT.

This clonotype was observed a handful of times. The rearrangement joins TRBV25-1 to TRBJ2-5, with D possibly TRBD1 on 6 matching bases. This CDR3 has 13 amino acids. Germline V gives CDR1 MGHDK, CDR2 SYGVNS. V lost 7 bases and J 3 bases, leaving 12 bases between the germline ends. CDR3 sequence: CASKPDREETQYF. The DNA for the CDR3 is TGTGCCAGCAAACCGGACAGAGAAGAGACCCAGTACTTC.

This clonotype was seen repeatedly, ten times or more. The chain is built from TRBV28 and TRBJ2-1; no reliable D call. The CDR3 loop spans 14 amino acids. Looked up from germline, CDR1 is MDHEN and CDR2 is SYDVKM. V dropped 3 bases and J dropped 0 bases, with 6 bases sitting between them. CDR3 protein: CASSFPSSYNEQFF. DNA of the CDR3: TGTGCCAGCAGTTTCCCGAGCTCCTACAATGAGCAGTTCTTC.

This clonotype was observed a few times. The gene calls are TRBV6-6 and TRBJ2-2; D is undetermined. Germline-derived CDR1 and CDR2 are MNHNY and SVGAGI (reference sequence). V was trimmed by 0 bases and J by 3 bases, leaving 14 bases between them. This CDR3 is 17 amino acids long. The CDR3 coding sequence is TGTGCCAGCAGTTACTCCAGACCGGACGGAGACACCGGGGAGCTGTTTTTT. It specifies CASSYSRPDGDTGELFF.

On this clonotype: Being one base from a much bigger clone, this may be a read error. The V gene is TRBV6-2 or TRBV6-3, the J gene TRBJ2-3; D is uncertain. Germline CDR1 reads MNHEY; CDR2 reads SVGEGT. This CDR3 region has 11 residues. The CDR3 sequence is CVSSYVDTQYF. The DNA of the CDR3 is TGTGTCAGCAGTTATGTGGATACGCAGTATTTT.

In its sample, this clonotype was seen many times. The gene calls are TRBV28 and TRBJ2-7, with unresolved D. The CDR3 has 11 residues. CDR1 MDHEN and CDR2 SYDVKM come from the germline V gene. The ends were cut back, 5 bases at V and 2 bases at J, with 4 bases in the middle. The CDR3 here is CASSLPYEQYF. DNA for the CDR3: TGTGCCAGCAGTCTTCCCTACGAGCAGTACTTC.

This clonotype was seen many times. The chain has TRBV7-2 and TRBJ2-1; the match to TRBD1 covers 7 bases. Germline values: CDR1 SGHTA, CDR2 FQGNSA. This CDR3 contains 17 residues. J was trimmed by 3 bases and V by 2 bases; bases with no gene match: 10. The CDR3 here is CASSLSGNRGGYNEQFF. The CDR3 DNA reads as TGTGCCAGCAGCTTAAGTGGAAACAGGGGCGGCTACAATGAGCAGTTCTTC.

This clonotype was counted between two and nine times. The genes are TRBV24-1 and TRBJ2-3, with 9 bases lining up with TRBD2. With V trimmed by 3 bases and J by 2 bases, 5 bases remained unmatched. Germline V CDR1 and CDR2: KGHDR, SFDVKD. The length of the CDR3 is 16 residues. The CDR3 DNA reads TGTGCCACCAGTGATATCCTAGCGGGAACCACAGATACGCAGTATTTT. This encodes CATSDILAGTTDTQYF.

This clonotype was recorded a few times. The chain links TRBV6-1 to TRBJ1-1, with D possibly matching TRBD1 (5 bases). Germline V gene lookup returns CDR1 MNHNS and CDR2 SASEGT. The CDR3 is made up of 15 amino acids. The V gene lost 5 bases and the J gene lost 1 base, with 14 bases spanning the gap. In DNA form, the CDR3 reads TGTGCCAGCAGTAATCCCGGGGCAGGGAACACTGAAGCTTTCTTT. Amino acid sequence: CASSNPGAGNTEAFF.

V usage is TRBV5-1 and J usage is TRBJ2-5, with D tentatively TRBD2 (6 bases). The germline CDR1 and CDR2 sequences are SGHRS and YFSETQ. Trimming stripped 0 bases from V and 5 bases from J, with 14 bases between. The CDR3 is 15 amino acids. CDR3 nucleotide sequence: TGCGCCAGCAGCTTGGGCGGGATCCCGGTCGAGACCCAGTACTTC. Encoded protein: CASSLGGIPVETQYF.

The rearrangement uses TRBV12-3 or TRBV12-4 and TRBJ1-2; no definite D call. The V gene lost 1 base and the J gene lost 2 bases, with 14 bases spanning the gap. The CDR3 has 16 residues. CDR3 region: CASSLGSVQRNYGYTF. The CDR3, as DNA: TGTGCCAGCAGTTTAGGATCGGTCCAGCGGAACTATGGCTACACCTTC.

In this sample, this clonotype turned up a few times. The gene calls are TRBV2 and TRBJ1-1; D is undetermined. The V and J ends lost 2 bases and 5 bases respectively, with 12 bases between them. There are 14 residues in the CDR3. Germline loops: CDR1 SNHLY, CDR2 FYNNEI. CDR3 sequence reads: CASSESEGSTEAFF. As DNA, the CDR3 is TGTGCCAGCAGTGAATCGGAGGGATCAACTGAAGCTTTCTTT. The whole variable domain, remainder taken from reference TRBV2 and TRBJ1-1, is EPEVTQTPSHQVTQMGQEVILRCVPISNHLYFYWYRQILGQKVEFLVSFYNNEISEKSEIFDDQFSVERPDGSNFTLKIRSTKLEDSAMYFCASSESEGSTEAFFGQGTRLTVV.

The chain is built from TRBV11-2 and TRBJ2-4; D is undetermined. The V gene lost 5 bases and the J gene lost 9 bases, with 14 bases spanning the gap. In germline, CDR1 is SGHAT, CDR2 FQNNGV. This CDR3 has 13 amino acids. The DNA of the CDR3 is TGTGCCAGCAGCCCTCGGTCCGGGCCCATTCAGTACTTC. Its translation is CASSPRSGPIQYF.

V gene TRBV4-1 combines with J gene TRBJ1-6; D gene uncertain. CDR3 size: 14 residues. The V gene lost 1 base and the J gene lost 8 bases, with 9 bases spanning the gap. Germline V gene data show CDR1 as MGHRA and CDR2 as YSYEKL. DNA for the CDR3: TGCGCCAGCAGCCAAGTTACCCCTTATTCACCCCTCCACTTT. Amino acids: CASSQVTPYSPLHF.

This clonotype was counted at least ten times. The V gene is TRBV12-3 or TRBV12-4, the J gene TRBJ2-5; D assignment may be TRBD1 or TRBD2 (5 bases each). The CDR3 sequence is 14 residues long. V shed 5 bases and J shed 5 bases, with 15 bases lying between them. CDR3 loop: CASSDLGPQETQYF. CDR3 coding DNA: TGTGCCAGCAGTGACCTGGGACCCCAGGAGACCCAGTACTTC.

This sequence joins TRBV4-2 and TRBJ2-5; 8 bases are shared with TRBD2. CDR1 is LGHNA, CDR2 YNFKEQ, per germline. V trimming: 4 bases; J trimming: 2 bases; junction bases outside the gene matches: 6. The CDR3 extends over 15 amino acids. The CDR3 region is CASSPRASGQETQYF. In DNA, the CDR3 is TGTGCCAGCAGCCCTCGCGCTAGCGGGCAAGAGACCCAGTACTTC.

This clonotype was observed many times. The rearrangement uses TRBV6-2 or TRBV6-3 and TRBJ2-1; TRBD1 matches at 8 bases. In germline, CDR1 is MNHEY, CDR2 SVGEGT. This CDR3 is 16 amino acids long. The J segment lost 4 bases and the V segment lost 11 bases, leaving 16 bases of the junction unmatched. CDR3 in DNA: TGTGCCTCTACATCAGCCCAGGGGGCGCGATACAATGAGCAGTTCTTC. Its translation is CASTSAQGARYNEQFF.